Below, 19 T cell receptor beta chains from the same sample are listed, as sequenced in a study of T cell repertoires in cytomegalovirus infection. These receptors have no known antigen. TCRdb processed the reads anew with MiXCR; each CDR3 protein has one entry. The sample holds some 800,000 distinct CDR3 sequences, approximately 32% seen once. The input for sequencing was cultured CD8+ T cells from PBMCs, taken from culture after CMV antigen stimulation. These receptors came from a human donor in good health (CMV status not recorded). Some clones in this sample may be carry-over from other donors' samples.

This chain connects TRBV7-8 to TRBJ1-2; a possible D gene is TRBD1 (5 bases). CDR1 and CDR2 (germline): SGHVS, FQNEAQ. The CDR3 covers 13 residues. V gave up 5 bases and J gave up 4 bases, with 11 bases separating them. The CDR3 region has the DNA TGTGCCAGCAGCCGAGGGGATAGCTATGGCTACACCTTC. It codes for CASSRGDSYGYTF.

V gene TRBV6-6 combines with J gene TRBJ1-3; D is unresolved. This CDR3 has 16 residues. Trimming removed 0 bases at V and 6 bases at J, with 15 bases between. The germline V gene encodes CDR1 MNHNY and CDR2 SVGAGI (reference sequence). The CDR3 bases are TGTGCCAGCAGTTACTCGGCCAGGAGAAACCTAAACACCATATATTTT. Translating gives CASSYSARRNLNTIYF.

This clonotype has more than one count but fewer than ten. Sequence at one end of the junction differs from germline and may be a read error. The CDR3 protein is CASSHPSTANSSPLHF. CDR3 coding DNA: TGTGCCAGCAGCCATCCGTCGACAGCCAATAGTTCACCCCTCCACTTT. This chain connects TRBV4-1 to TRBJ1-6, with a possible D match to TRBD1 (5 bases). Germline-derived CDR1 and CDR2 are MGHRA and YSYEKL. The CDR3 loop spans 16 amino acids.

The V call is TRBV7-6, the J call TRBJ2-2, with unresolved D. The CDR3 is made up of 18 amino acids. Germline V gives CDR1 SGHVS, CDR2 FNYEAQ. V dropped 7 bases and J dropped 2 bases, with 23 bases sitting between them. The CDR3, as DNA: TGTGCCAGCATTGGCTCGGTGTCAGGAAGAACTAACACCGGGGAGCTGTTTTTT. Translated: CASIGSVSGRTNTGELFF.

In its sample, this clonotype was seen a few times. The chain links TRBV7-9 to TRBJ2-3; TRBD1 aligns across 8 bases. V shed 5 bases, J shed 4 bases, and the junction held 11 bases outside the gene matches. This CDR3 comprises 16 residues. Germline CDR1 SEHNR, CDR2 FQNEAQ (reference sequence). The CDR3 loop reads CASSTKPGQGADTQYF. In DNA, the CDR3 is TGTGCCAGCAGCACGAAACCCGGACAGGGAGCAGATACGCAGTATTTT. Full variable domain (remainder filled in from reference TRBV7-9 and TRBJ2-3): DTGVSQNPRHKITKRGQNVTFRCDPISEHNRLYWYRQTLGQGPEFLTYFQNEAQLEKSRLLSDRFSAERPKGSFSTLEIQRTEQGDSAMYLCASSTKPGQGADTQYFGPGTRLTVL.

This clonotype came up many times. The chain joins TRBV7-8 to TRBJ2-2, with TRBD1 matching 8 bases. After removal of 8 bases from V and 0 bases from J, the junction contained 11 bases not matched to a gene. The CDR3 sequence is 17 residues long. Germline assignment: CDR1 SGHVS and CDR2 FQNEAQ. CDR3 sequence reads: CASEWQGALPNTGELFF. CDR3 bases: TGTGCCAGCGAATGGCAGGGGGCGTTACCGAACACCGGGGAGCTGTTTTTT. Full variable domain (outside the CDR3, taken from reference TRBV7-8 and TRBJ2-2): GAGVSQSPRYKVAKRGQDVALRCDPISGHVSLFWYQQALGQGPEFLTYFQNEAQLDKSGLPSDRFFAERPEGSVSTLKIQRTQQEDSAVYLCASEWQGALPNTGELFFGEGSRLTVL.

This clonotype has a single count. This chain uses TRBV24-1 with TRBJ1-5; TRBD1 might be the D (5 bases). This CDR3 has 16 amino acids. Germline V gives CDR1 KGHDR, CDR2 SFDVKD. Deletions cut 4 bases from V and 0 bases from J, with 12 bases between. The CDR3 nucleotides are TGTGCCACCAGTGACCCGGGACGGAATAGCAATCAGCCCCAGCATTTT. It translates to CATSDPGRNSNQPQHF.

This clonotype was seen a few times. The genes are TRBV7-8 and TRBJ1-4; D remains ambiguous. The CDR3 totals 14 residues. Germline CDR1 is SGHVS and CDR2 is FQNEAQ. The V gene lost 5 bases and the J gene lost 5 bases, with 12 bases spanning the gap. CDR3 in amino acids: CASSPQTSNEKLFF. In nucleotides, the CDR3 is TGTGCCAGCAGCCCACAGACGAGCAATGAAAAACTGTTTTTT.

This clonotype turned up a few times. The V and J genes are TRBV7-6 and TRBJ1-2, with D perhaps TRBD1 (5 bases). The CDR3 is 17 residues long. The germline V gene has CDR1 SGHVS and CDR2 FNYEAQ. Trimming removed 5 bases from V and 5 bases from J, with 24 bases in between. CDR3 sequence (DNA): TGTGCCAGCAGCGGTAGACAGAGGACCCAGTCTTGGTATGGCTACACCTTC. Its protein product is CASSGRQRTQSWYGYTF.

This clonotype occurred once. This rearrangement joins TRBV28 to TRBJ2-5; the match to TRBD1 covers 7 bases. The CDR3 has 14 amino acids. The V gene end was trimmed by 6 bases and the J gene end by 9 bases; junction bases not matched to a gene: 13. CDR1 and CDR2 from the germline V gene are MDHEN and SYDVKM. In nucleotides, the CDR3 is TGTGCCAGCAGAGACAGGGTATTAATTTCGGCCCAGTACTTC. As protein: CASRDRVLISAQYF.

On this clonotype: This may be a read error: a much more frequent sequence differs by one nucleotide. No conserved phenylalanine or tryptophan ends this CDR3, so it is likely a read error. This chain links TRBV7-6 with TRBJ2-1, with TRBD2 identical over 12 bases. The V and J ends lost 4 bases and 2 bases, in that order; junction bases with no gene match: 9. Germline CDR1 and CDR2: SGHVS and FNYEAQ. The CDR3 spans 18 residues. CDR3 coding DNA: TGTGCCAGCAGCTGGCTAGCGGGGGGGCCTCAGACCTACAATGAGCAGTTCTCC. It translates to CASSWLAGGPQTYNEQFS.

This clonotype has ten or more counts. The CDR3 is CASSYSGTPSNQPQHF. The CDR3 region has the DNA TGTGCCAGCAGTTACTCGGGCACCCCTAGCAATCAGCCCCAGCATTTT. The V and J genes are TRBV6-5 and TRBJ1-5; D not resolved. V was clipped by 0 bases and J by 0 bases, with 9 bases between them. The CDR3 has 16 residues. Germline CDR1 reads MNHEY; CDR2 reads SVGAGI.

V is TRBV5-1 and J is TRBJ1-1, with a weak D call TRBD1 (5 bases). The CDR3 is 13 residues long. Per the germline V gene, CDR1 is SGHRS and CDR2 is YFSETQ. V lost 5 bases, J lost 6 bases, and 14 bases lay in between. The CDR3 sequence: CASSVTGYAEAFF. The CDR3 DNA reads TGCGCCAGCAGTGTTACAGGTTACGCTGAAGCTTTCTTT.

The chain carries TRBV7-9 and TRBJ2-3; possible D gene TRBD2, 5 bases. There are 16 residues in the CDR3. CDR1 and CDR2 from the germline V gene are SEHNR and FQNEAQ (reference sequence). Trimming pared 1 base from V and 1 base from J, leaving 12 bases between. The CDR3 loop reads CASSLVWGSGTDTQYF. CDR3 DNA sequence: TGTGCCAGCAGCTTAGTATGGGGTAGCGGCACAGATACGCAGTATTTT.

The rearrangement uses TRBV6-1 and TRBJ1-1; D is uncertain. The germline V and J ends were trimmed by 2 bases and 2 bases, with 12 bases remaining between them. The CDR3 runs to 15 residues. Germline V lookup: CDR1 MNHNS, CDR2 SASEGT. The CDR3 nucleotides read TGTGCCAGCAGTGAAATTGGGCGGTTAAACACTGAAGCTTTCTTT. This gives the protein CASSEIGRLNTEAFF.

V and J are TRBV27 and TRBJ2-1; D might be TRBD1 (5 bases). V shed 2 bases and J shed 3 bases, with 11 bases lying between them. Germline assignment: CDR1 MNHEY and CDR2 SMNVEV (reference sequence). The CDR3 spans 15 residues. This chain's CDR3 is CASSLLRGFYNEQFF. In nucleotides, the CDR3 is TGTGCCAGCAGTTTACTAAGGGGCTTCTACAATGAGCAGTTCTTC.

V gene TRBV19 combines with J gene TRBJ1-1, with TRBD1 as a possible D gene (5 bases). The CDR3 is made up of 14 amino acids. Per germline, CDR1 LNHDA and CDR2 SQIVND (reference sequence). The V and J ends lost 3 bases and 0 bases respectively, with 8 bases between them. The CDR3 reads CASSIAGMNTEAFF. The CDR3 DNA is TGTGCCAGTAGTATTGCAGGGATGAACACTGAAGCTTTCTTT.

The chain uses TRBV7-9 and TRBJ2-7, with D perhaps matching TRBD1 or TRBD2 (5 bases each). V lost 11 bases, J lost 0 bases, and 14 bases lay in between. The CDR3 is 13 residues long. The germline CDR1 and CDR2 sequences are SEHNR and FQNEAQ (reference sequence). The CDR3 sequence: CAAGTARSYEQYF. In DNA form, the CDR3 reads TGTGCCGCCGGGACGGCCCGCTCCTACGAGCAGTACTTC.

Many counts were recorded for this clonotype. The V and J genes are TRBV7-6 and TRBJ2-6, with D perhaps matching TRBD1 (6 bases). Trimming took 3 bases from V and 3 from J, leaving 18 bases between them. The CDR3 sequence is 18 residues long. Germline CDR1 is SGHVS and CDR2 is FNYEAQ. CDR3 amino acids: CASSFKSGAYGGANVLTF. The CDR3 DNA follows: TGTGCCAGCAGCTTCAAGTCAGGGGCATATGGTGGGGCCAACGTCCTGACTTTC.